The T cell receptor (beta chain) described here comes from a study of blood T cell repertoires in COVID-19. On the study more broadly: Sites across the United States, Italy and Spain contributed samples from acute and convalescent COVID-19. In each case, the material was cDNA or gDNA derived from T cells, B-cell-depleted T cells, or PBMCs.

How the authors handled the data: Reference gene primer amplification gave estimated nucleated cell counts. The repertoire was sequenced with immunoSEQ multiplex PCR; TCRdb's copy has only in-frame clones and lacks some. For V, J and clone size, that table is used; D and trimming come from the DNA. Of 30,000 to 40,000 clones listed, roughly four fifths are singletons. Trimming left V 3 bases short and J 3 bases short, with 9 bases between. The CDR3 has 14 residues. V and J are TRBV23-1 and TRBJ1-3; D is unresolved. TRBV23-1 is assigned to the ORF class and has an uncertain function. Sequencing input: peripheral blood. The sequence came from an elderly man with active or convalescent COVID-19. CDR3 DNA sequence: TGCGCCAGCAGTCATCCGGGTTATGGAAACACCATATATTTT. This sequence encodes CASSHPGYGNTIYF.